Reported below is one T cell receptor beta chain. The specificity of this receptor is unknown. There are no base qualities to consult, and no much larger clone falls within one base. The donors were roughly 39 Caucasian individuals from Russia, aged 6 to 90 years, who were systemically healthy. Each donor gave 8 to 10 milliliters of peripheral blood, drawn into EDTA-treated Vacutainer tubes. Ficoll-Paque density-gradient centrifugation was used to isolate PBMCs, with at least 7 million per sample. Trizol reagent was used to extract total RNA from PBMCs, with at least 5 micrograms per sample. For every donor, flow cytometry on a PBMC aliquot measured the percentage of naive CD45RAhigh/CD27high T cells. Library construction relied on 5' RACE. The instrument given in TCRdb is Illumina HiSeq 2500. A second PCR of roughly 7 to 11 cycles was run with a J-beta primer mix and a sample-barcoded 5' primer. A unique molecular identifier was introduced onto each TCR beta cDNA molecule by a template-switch 5' adaptor carrying 12 random nucleotides. At least 3 million CDR3-containing paired-end reads were obtained from each sample. First-strand cDNA was synthesized from all RNA with the Mint cDNA synthesis kit, primed by a TRBC-specific oligonucleotide. Following uracil-DNA glycosylase treatment, all cDNA underwent a first 18-cycle PCR with the universal primers M1SS and BC2_uni_R. The paper's processing steps were these. For normalization, 1 million high-quality reads, each with a distinct molecular identifier, were randomly selected from each sample. Instead of being binned into consensus sequences, reads with shared molecular identifiers were discarded. MiTCR, with a Q25 quality threshold and the strictest error-elimination algorithm, was used for CDR3 identification, clonotype clustering and error correction. Lower-bound total TCR beta diversity was estimated with a nonparametric unseen species model using Euler transformation. TCRdb handled the public reads itself, with Q25 trimming in fastp and clone calling in MiXCR, and kept productive beta chains. Entries that share a CDR3 protein sequence are merged under the most common genes and DNA. In this record, the V and J calls reflect TCRdb's handling and not the investigators' own analysis. This sample has 650,000 to 700,000 distinct CDR3 sequences in its table, and 32% of those were observed once. The top ten clonotypes cover over 15% of the sample.

This entry belongs to a study of blood T cells in healthy people across ages (dated by TCRdb to between 2014 and 2017). Context from the whole study: In model experiments, template switching captured roughly one uniquely barcoded TCR beta cDNA molecule for every two T cells. Donors were grouped into four age groups: young (average roughly 17 years), middle-aged (39), aged (around 66) and long-lived (just over 80). Two additional independent replicas of 1 million unique cDNA reads from the same blood draw were analyzed for two donors (one aged 18 to 30 and one aged 80 or older). Using deep sequencing normalized with unique cDNA molecular identifiers, the study measured how TCR beta repertoire diversity changes with age. To avoid experimental bias, donors of different ages were spread randomly across the sequencing lanes. Overall study outcomes, separate from this receptor: A strong correlation was found between observed TCR beta diversity and the percentage of naive T cells measured by flow cytometry. As age increased, observed TCR beta diversity per million T cells dropped in a roughly linear way, and a significant reduction was already evident by age 40. Compared with the aged group, the long-lived group had more naive CD4+ T cells, fewer expanded clones and increased TCR diversity, suggesting age selection. Because the CMV infection status of the donors was unknown, age-related changes in expanded clonotypes may potentially have been confounded. Estimates of total diversity based on one million sequenced T cells were considered lower bounds and underestimates. Bulk unsorted PBMC profiling prevented conclusive comparison of naive and antigen-experienced compartments.

From the cysteine up to the phenylalanine, the CDR3 has a length of 14 residues. Of all the DNA, just the CDR3 is kept, 42 bases in frame from base 1. CDR1 and CDR2 are read off the germline V gene as SGHRS and YFSETQ. The source material was blood. The TCR comes from a woman over 75 in good health. Donor details come from another sample of the same person, matched by shared clones. Recombination linked TRBV5-1 to TRBJ2-7, with no reliable assignment of the D segment. The J call may not be correct, given that the DNA end is closer to TRBJ2-5. The CDR3 region reads CASSLGLHQETQYF. The DNA sequence is as follows: TGCGCCAGCAGCTTGGGGCTGCACCAAGAGACCCAGTACTTC.